A selection of T cell receptor beta chains follows, all from one sample in a study of blood T cell repertoires in COVID-19. The protocol was immunoSEQ multiplex PCR, while the TCRdb copy is restricted to in-frame clones and leaves out a portion. The data contain about 59,000 clones, around 67% of them singletons. The sequencing sample was made of peripheral blood. These receptors were taken from a woman aged 45-65 years with active or convalescent COVID-19. CDR3s include the opening cysteine and the closing phenylalanine or tryptophan. Each record gives: V gene, D gene, clone size, J gene, CDR3 DNA, CDR3 protein. D genes are given only for firm matches. A row's size may be missing; if present it is once, few, many or a size class.

TRBV13	TRBD1	.	TRBJ1-2	TGTGCCAGCAGCAGACTCCGGGACAGGCTCGGGAAAGTCTATGGCTACACCTTC	CASSRLRDRLGKVYGYTF
TRBV7-2	TRBD2	.	TRBJ2-5	TGTGCCAGCAGCCACGGACTAGCGGGAAGCGGGGAGACCCAGTACTTC	CASSHGLAGSGETQYF
TRBV6-2/TRBV6-3	TRBD2	few	TRBJ2-7	TGTGCCAGCAGTTTTGGGAGCGGGAGGGTCTACGAGCAGTACTTC	CASSFGSGRVYEQYF
TRBV27	TRBD1	.	TRBJ1-2	TGTGCCAGCAGTTTAGTTGGACAGGGGGCGCGGGGCTACACCTTC	CASSLVGQGARGYTF
TRBV19	.	.	TRBJ2-5	TGTGCCAGTAGTATGGGCCTAACTCCGGACAAGATCCAAGAGACCCAGTACTTC	CASSMGLTPDKIQETQYF
TRBV10-2	TRBD1	.	TRBJ1-2	TGCGCCAGTGCCGGGACAGGGGGCCTACATGGGGGCTACACCTTC	CASAGTGGLHGGYTF
TRBV18	.	.	TRBJ1-1	TGTGCCAGCTCACCGCCGGGACACTCACCGAACACTGAAGCTTTCTTT	CASSPPGHSPNTEAFF
TRBV18	TRBD2	.	TRBJ2-5	TGTGCCAGCTCACCACCGGGGACTAGCGGGTCCGTCGGTTCAAGAACCCAGTACTTC	CASSPPGTSGSVGSRTQYF
TRBV30	.	.	TRBJ2-3	TGTGCCTGTCCAGGGTCTAGCACAGATACGCAGTATTTT	CACPGSSTDTQYF
TRBV3-1/TRBV3-2	.	.	TRBJ2-5	TGTGCCAGCAGCCAGGGTGGGGCGGCCAGCCAAGAGACCCAGTACTTC	CASSQGGAASQETQYF
TRBV3-1/TRBV3-2	TRBD1	few	TRBJ1-5	TGTGCCAGCAGCCCCAGACAGGGGGCAGGTCAGCCCCAGCATTTT	CASSPRQGAGQPQHF
TRBV28	.	.	TRBJ2-5	TGTGCCAGCAGTTCGGTACAAGAGACCCAGTACTTC	CASSSVQETQYF
TRBV18	TRBD1	.	TRBJ1-5	TGTGCCAGCTCATTGGGACAGGGAGGCAATCAGCCCCAGCATTTT	CASSLGQGGNQPQHF
TRBV10-2	TRBD1	.	TRBJ2-1	TGCGCCAGCAGTGAGGCAGGGGGTGGTGAGCAGTTCTTC	CASSEAGGGEQFF
TRBV5-1	TRBD2	few	TRBJ2-7	TGCGCCAGCAGCGAGACTAGCGGGTTAGTCGAGCAGTACTTC	CASSETSGLVEQYF
TRBV24-1	TRBD1	.	TRBJ1-1	TGTGCCACCAGTGACGCTACAGGGGTGGCTAGGGGAGCTTTCTTT	CATSDATGVARGAFF
TRBV5-4	TRBD2	.	TRBJ2-2	TGTGCCAGCAGCTCCCAGCGGGGGAACACCGGGGAGCTGTTTTTT	CASSSQRGNTGELFF
TRBV28	TRBD1	few	TRBJ1-2	TGTGCCAGCAGTTACGGGACAGCCTATGGCTACACCTTC	CASSYGTAYGYTF
TRBV6-1	.	.	TRBJ1-3	TGTGCCAGCAGTGAGGCAGGGATTTCTGGAAACACCATATATTTT	CASSEAGISGNTIYF
TRBV5-1	TRBD1	.	TRBJ1-3	TGCGCCAGCAGTGACAGGGAGTCTGGAAACACCATATATTTT	CASSDRESGNTIYF
TRBV7-2	TRBD2	.	TRBJ2-1	TGTGCCAGCAGTCAACTAGCGGGAGTAGGAAATGAGCAGTTCTTC	CASSQLAGVGNEQFF
TRBV5-1	.	.	TRBJ1-3	TGCGCCAGCAGCCCCGGGGGAGGAAACACCATATATTTT	CASSPGGGNTIYF
TRBV6-2/TRBV6-3	TRBD1	.	TRBJ1-2	TGTGCCAGCAGTTCGCCGGGACAGTTCTATGGCTACACCTTC	CASSSPGQFYGYTF